This TCR beta chain was retrieved from a study of T-cell memory formation after mild COVID-19. Broader study findings: Mainly CM and EM harbored the contracting CD4+ clones; mainly EMRA harbored the CD8+ ones. A second wave expanding day 15 to 37 was CD4+-biased; contracting clones were balanced.

This clonotype was seen a handful of times. Antigen specificity is unknown. A 5'RACE reaction primed in the constant segment made cDNA libraries of TCR alpha and TCR beta, and these carried sample barcodes and UMIs. TCRdb reanalysed the 5' RACE reads using MiXCR and keeps one entry per CDR3 protein. The sample contains some 68,000 distinct CDR3 sequences, approximately 16% of which appear only once. The CDR3 is 14 amino acids. V was trimmed by 5 bases and J by 0 bases, leaving 8 bases between them. The germline V gene has CDR1 SEHNR and CDR2 FQNEAQ (reference sequence). Sequenced: PBMCs or a T cell subset sorted from them (not recorded which). The source of this sequence is an adult woman who had mild COVID-19 (a few samples of this study predate the infection). Cell type and time point are not known. The V gene is TRBV7-9, the J gene TRBJ2-4; unclear D gene. This chain's CDR3 is CASSPVVAKNIQYF. The CDR3 coding sequence is TGTGCCAGCAGCCCCGTGGTAGCCAAAAACATTCAGTACTTC.